One and the same sample provided the 14 T cell receptor beta chains below, sequenced in a study of lung T cells in sarcoidosis with Löfgren's syndrome. TCRdb independently ran MiXCR on the reads; one entry per CDR3 protein. The table records about 400 distinct CDR3 sequences, roughly 25% of them present only once. Sequencing was performed on CD4+ T cells from bronchoalveolar lavage. These receptors came from a human donor with sarcoidosis (Löfgren's syndrome or another form), or a control subject (not recorded which).

Sample share makes this clonotype large (0.1 to 1%). This rearrangement joins TRBV7-2 to TRBJ2-3; no clear D gene. Trimming pared 4 bases from V and 10 bases from J, leaving 15 bases between. The length of the CDR3 is 13 residues. Germline V CDR1 and CDR2: SGHTA, FQGNSA. The CDR3 region has the DNA TGTGCCAGCAGCTCCCAGACGAGCCCTTCGCAGTATTTT. The encoded protein is CASSSQTSPSQYF.

This clonotype qualifies as large. V usage is TRBV5-1 and J usage is TRBJ2-1; a possible D gene is TRBD2 (7 bases). The germline gives CDR1 SGHRS, CDR2 YFSETQ. The CDR3 extends over 14 amino acids. Trimming cost V 7 bases and J 5 bases, with 16 bases left between them. In DNA form, the CDR3 reads TGCGCCAGCTGCTACGGGGGGCCCAACAATGAGCAGTTCTTC. It yields the protein CASCYGGPNNEQFF.

This clonotype qualifies as medium-sized. The chain combines TRBV11-3 with TRBJ2-1, with D possibly TRBD2 on 6 matching bases. Trimming took off 1 base at V and 5 bases at J, with 6 bases between the two ends. Germline V gene lookup returns CDR1 SGHNT and CDR2 YENEEA. The CDR3 consists of 13 residues. The CDR3 nucleotides are TGTGCCAGCAGCTTAGCGGGGGACAATGAGCAGTTCTTC. Amino acids: CASSLAGDNEQFF.

On this clonotype: Because it lacks the conserved phenylalanine or tryptophan at the end, this CDR3 is likely a read error. The CDR3 spells CASRYSMNTEAFS. The CDR3 bases are TGTGCCAGCAGGTACAGTATGAACACTGAAGCTTTCTCT. This sequence joins TRBV6-2 or TRBV6-3 and TRBJ1-1; unclear D gene. There are 13 residues in the CDR3. Trimming removed 6 bases from V and 0 bases from J, with 8 bases in between. From germline, CDR1 is MNHEY and CDR2 SVGEGT.

This clonotype is classed as large. The DNA of the CDR3 is TGCAGTGCTAGAGTATTCGATCAGCCCCAGCATTTT. It is translated as CSARVFDQPQHF. This chain uses TRBV20-1 with TRBJ1-5; D is unresolved. Trimming cost V 1 base and J 5 bases, with 6 bases left between them. This CDR3 comprises 12 residues. Per germline, CDR1 DFQATT and CDR2 SNEGSKA (reference sequence).

In this sample, this clonotype is large. The rearrangement links TRBV20-1 to TRBJ1-1; D gene unclear. The V gene's germline CDR1 is DFQATT and CDR2 SNEGSKA (reference sequence). Deletions cut 3 bases from V and 1 base from J, with 15 bases between. The CDR3 contains 15 residues. The CDR3 coding sequence is TGCAGTGCTAGTGCATTATTGACACAGAACACTGAAGCTTTCTTT. This codes for CSASALLTQNTEAFF.

This clonotype counts as medium-sized. The chain joins TRBV7-9 to TRBJ2-5, with 7 bases identical to TRBD2. CDR3 length: 14 amino acids. Germline CDR1 is SEHNR and CDR2 is FQNEAQ (reference sequence). J gave up 2 bases and V 1 base, and 1 base lay outside the gene matches. The CDR3 spells CASSLEAGQETQYF. CDR3 nucleotides: TGTGCCAGCAGCTTAGAAGCGGGGCAAGAGACCCAGTACTTC.

This clonotype is classed as large. The gene calls are TRBV20-1 and TRBJ2-7; D perhaps matches TRBD2 (6 bases). Trimming cost V 6 bases and J 3 bases, with 18 bases left between them. There are 14 residues in the CDR3. The germline V gene has CDR1 DFQATT and CDR2 SNEGSKA (reference sequence). CDR3 bases: TGCAGTGCGCACGACGGGCGGGGAGGCTACGAGCAGTACTTC. Translating gives CSAHDGRGGYEQYF.

In its sample, this clonotype is medium-sized. The chain uses TRBV25-1 and TRBJ2-3, with TRBD2 matching 7 bases. The CDR3 covers 15 residues. Germline V gives CDR1 MGHDK, CDR2 SYGVNS. With 4 bases clipped from V and 4 bases from J, the junction kept 8 bases outside the gene matches. The CDR3 is CASSGAAGVADTQYF. In nucleotides, the CDR3 is TGTGCCAGCAGTGGAGCGGCGGGGGTAGCAGATACGCAGTATTTT. Full variable domain (missing parts from reference TRBV25-1 and TRBJ2-3): EADIYQTPRYLVIGTGKKITLECSQTMGHDKMYWYQQDPGMELHLIHYSYGVNSTEKGDLSSESTVSRIRTEHFPLTLESARPSHTSQYLCASSGAAGVADTQYFGPGTRLTVL.

By frequency in the sample, this clonotype is large. J is TRBJ1-1 and V is TRBV10-3, with D perhaps matching TRBD1 (5 bases). Germline V gene data show CDR1 as ENHRY and CDR2 as SYGVKD. The germline V and J ends were trimmed by 7 bases and 1 base, with 10 bases remaining between them. The CDR3 is made up of 13 amino acids. The CDR3 DNA is TGTGCCATCAAGGACATCCCGAACACTGAAGCTTTCTTT. It specifies CAIKDIPNTEAFF.

Concerning this clonotype: Because the CDR3 is missing its conserved closing phenylalanine or tryptophan, this is likely a read error. The limits of the CDR3 on the DNA are not certain, so only TCRdb's listed CDR3 is given. The J gene is TRBJ2-7, the V gene TRBV7-2; the table's TRBD1 call for D was not verified on the DNA. Germline-derived CDR1 and CDR2 are SGHTA and FQGNSA. The CDR3 length equals 14 residues, ends included. The CDR3 reads CASSEGRISYEHYL.

This clonotype ranks as large (0.1 to 1%). This chain uses TRBV12-3 or TRBV12-4 with TRBJ1-5, with TRBD1 identical over 7 bases. The CDR3 loop spans 14 amino acids. V shed 6 bases and J 6 bases; nucleotides not matched to a gene: 8. CDR3 sequence: CASSQGQASQPQHF. The CDR3 DNA follows: TGTGCCAGCAGCCAAGGACAGGCAAGTCAGCCCCAGCATTTT.

In its sample, this clonotype is large (0.1 to 1%). This chain connects TRBV10-2 to TRBJ1-1, with D unclear. Trimming left V 6 bases short and J 2 bases short, with 13 bases between. The CDR3 spans 14 residues. CDR1 and CDR2 from the germline V gene are WSHSY and SAAADI. The CDR3 region is CASRRRTENTEAFF. CDR3 sequence (DNA): TGCGCCAGCAGGAGACGAACAGAAAACACTGAAGCTTTCTTT.

This clonotype is classed as large (0.1 to 1%). The chain recombines TRBV14 with TRBJ1-6, with D possibly TRBD1 on 6 matching bases. The CDR3 extends over 15 amino acids. Germline V gene sequence: CDR1 SGHDN, CDR2 FVKESK. The V gene lost 5 bases and the J gene lost 8 bases, with 16 bases spanning the gap. The DNA of the CDR3 is TGTGCCAGCAGCACCCGACAGGCAGATTATTCACCCCTCCACTTT. It encodes CASSTRQADYSPLHF.